What follows are 18 T cell receptor beta chains derived from one specimen sequenced in a study of vaccination effects on CD4 cells after COVID-19. Using viral peptide pools, the ViraFEST assay grew out antigen-specific CD4+ T cells prior to sequencing. Upon completion of approximately ten days in culture, CD4+ T cells were isolated. Nucleocapsid antibody tests were negative, and the vaccine recipients had no prior SARS-CoV-2 infection. Their cognate antigens are unknown. Profiling relied on immunoSEQ multiplex PCR, and the TCRdb table lists in-frame clones only, not all of them. Seen here are 40,000 to 45,000 clones, roughly 70% observed once, and the top ten hold approximately 27%. The starting material was CD4+ T cells from PBMCs cultured with HCoV-OC43 spike peptides, obtained before COVID-19 vaccination. The subset was: HCoV-OC43 spike overlapping peptide pool stimulation. The receptors here all came from a human donor who received a COVID-19 vaccine.

This clone was counted only a few times. V gene TRBV5-1 combines with J gene TRBJ2-5, with 7 bases that match TRBD2. The CDR3 length is 17 residues. The germline CDR1 and CDR2 sequences are SGHRS and YFSETQ. V trimming: 4 bases; J trimming: 2 bases; junction bases outside the gene matches: 14. Here the CDR3 DNA reads TGCGCCAGCAGCCCAGGGCCAGCTAGCGGCCAACAAGAGACCCAGTACTTC. It yields the protein CASSPGPASGQQETQYF. Complete variable domain (other parts from reference TRBV5-1 and TRBJ2-5): KAGVTQTPRYLIKTRGQQVTLSCSPISGHRSVSWYQQTPGQGLQFLFEYFSETQRNKGNFPGRFSGRQFSNSRSEMNVSTLELGDSALYLCASSPGPASGQQETQYFGPGTRLLVL.

The CDR3 DNA reads TGTGCCAGACTTTATCTGAACACTGAAGCTTTCTTT. Protein: CARLYLNTEAFF. The chain recombines TRBV6-4 with TRBJ1-1; D is unresolved. V lost 9 bases to trimming and J lost 0 bases, with 8 bases between them. Looked up from germline, CDR1 is MRHNA and CDR2 is SNTAGT. The CDR3 has 12 amino acids.

This rearrangement joins TRBV5-4 to TRBJ2-5, with TRBD1 matching over 8 bases. V was pared by 4 bases and J by 2 bases, with 7 bases of the junction left unmatched. The CDR3 runs 15 residues. The V gene's germline CDR1 is SGHNT and CDR2 YYREEE (reference sequence). CDR3 sequence reads: CASSPGRTGQETQYF. In nucleotides, the CDR3 is TGTGCCAGCAGCCCCGGTAGGACAGGGCAAGAGACCCAGTACTTC.

This chain joins TRBV28 and TRBJ1-4; D may be TRBD1 (5 bases). The germline CDR1 and CDR2 sequences are MDHEN and SYDVKM. The CDR3 is 14 residues long. Trimming left V 8 bases short and J 0 bases short, with 10 bases between. Written as DNA, the CDR3 is TGTGCCAGCGGGGGGGAATCAACTAATGAAAAACTGTTTTTT. This translates into CASGGESTNEKLFF.

This clone was seen more than once but under ten times. The chain employs TRBV2 and TRBJ1-5; D is uncertain. The CDR3 has 13 residues. Trimming removed 8 bases from V and 0 bases from J, with 8 bases in between. Germline V CDR1 and CDR2: SNHLY, FYNNEI. The CDR3 DNA is TGTGCCAGCGGCGGGGATAGCAATCAGCCCCAGCATTTT. Its translation: CASGGDSNQPQHF.

The chain couples TRBV7-2 to TRBJ1-4; the match to TRBD1 covers 10 bases. This CDR3 has 14 residues. The V gene's germline CDR1 is SGHTA and CDR2 FQGNSA. J gave up 7 bases and V 5 bases, and 4 bases lay outside the gene matches. The CDR3: CASSPDRGLEKLFF. CDR3 bases: TGTGCCAGCAGCCCCGACAGGGGGCTTGAAAAACTGTTTTTT. Supplemented by reference TRBV7-2 and TRBJ1-4, the full variable domain reads GAGVSQSPSNKVTEKGKDVELRCDPISGHTALYWYRQSLGQGLEFLIYFQGNSAPDKSGLPSDRFSAERTGGSVSTLTIQRTQQEDSAVYLCASSPDRGLEKLFFGSGTQLSVL.

The gene calls are TRBV3-1 (or the pseudogene TRBV3-2) and TRBJ2-3; 14 positions match TRBD2. CDR1 is LGHDT, CDR2 YNNKEL, per germline (reference sequence). The CDR3 has 17 amino acids. Unmatched junction bases numbered 10, after V lost 4 bases and J lost 7 bases. The CDR3 nucleotides are TGTGCCAGCAGCCTCCGGACTAGCGGGGGGCTGAGAAATACGCAGTATTTT. This gives the protein CASSLRTSGGLRNTQYF.

The chain carries TRBV29-1 and TRBJ2-3; tentative D call: TRBD2 (6 bases). Germline V gene data show CDR1 as SQVTM and CDR2 as ANQGSEA. The V gene lost 4 bases and the J gene lost 2 bases, with 16 bases spanning the gap. This CDR3 spans 15 amino acids. CDR3 residues: CSVGVTGVPTDTQYF. DNA of the CDR3: TGCAGCGTTGGCGTGACGGGGGTACCCACAGATACGCAGTATTTT.

The CDR3 nucleotides read TGTGCCTGCCGGTTGGGCAGGGAACCGTCCTATGGCTACACCTTC. Translation: CACRLGREPSYGYTF. The V gene is TRBV30, the J gene TRBJ1-2; D perhaps matches TRBD1 (5 bases). CDR3 length equals 15 residues. Trimming pared 6 bases from V and 4 bases from J, leaving 21 bases between. Germline CDR1 is GTSNPN and CDR2 is SVGIG (reference sequence).

This chain joins TRBV6-5 and TRBJ2-3; D remains ambiguous. V shed 5 bases and J shed 2 bases, with 8 bases lying between them. This CDR3 is built from 13 residues. CDR1 MNHEY and CDR2 SVGAGI come from the germline V gene. CDR3 bases: TGTGCCAGCAGTCCTAGGGACACAGATACGCAGTATTTT. Amino acid sequence: CASSPRDTDTQYF.

This chain uses TRBV11-1 with TRBJ2-3; no clear D gene. The CDR3 consists of 15 residues. V shed 0 bases and J shed 4 bases, with 11 bases lying between them. Per germline, CDR1 SGHAT and CDR2 FQDESV (reference sequence). The CDR3 DNA follows: TGTGCCAGCAGCTTAGCCCAGACTCGGGCAGATACGCAGTATTTT. It yields the protein CASSLAQTRADTQYF.

The chain recombines TRBV18 with TRBJ1-1, with TRBD1 matching over 7 bases. The CDR3 has 13 amino acids. Unmatched junction bases numbered 2, after V lost 6 bases and J lost 1 base. Germline-derived CDR1 and CDR2 are KGHSH and LQKENI. CDR3 DNA sequence: TGTGCCAGCTCCCGGGACAGGAACACTGAAGCTTTCTTT. Translating gives CASSRDRNTEAFF. Based on the CDR3 plus reference TRBV18 and TRBJ1-1, the full variable domain is NAGVMQNPRHLVRRRGQEARLRCSPMKGHSHVYWYRQLPEEGLKFMVYLQKENIIDESGMPKERFSAEFPKEGPSILRIQQVVRGDSAAYFCASSRDRNTEAFFGQGTRLTVV.

The chain combines TRBV3-1 (or the pseudogene TRBV3-2) with TRBJ2-3; D is perhaps TRBD2 (5 bases). This CDR3 has 15 residues. V was clipped by 0 bases and J by 3 bases, with 10 bases between them. CDR1 and CDR2 from the germline V gene are LGHDT and YNNKEL (reference sequence). In nucleotides, the CDR3 is TGTGCCAGCAGCCAAGATCCGGTAGCGACAGATACGCAGTATTTT. As protein: CASSQDPVATDTQYF.

This sequence joins TRBV6-1 and TRBJ2-1, with D unclear. The germline CDR1 and CDR2 sequences are MNHNS and SASEGT. This CDR3 is 16 amino acids long. Trimming pared 3 bases from V and 5 bases from J, leaving 17 bases between. Here the CDR3 DNA reads TGTGCCAGCAGTGACAGGCCCAACATACTCCACAATGAGCAGTTCTTC. Its translation: CASSDRPNILHNEQFF.

The chain employs TRBV19 and TRBJ2-2, with 7 nucleotides matching TRBD1. V lost 5 bases, J lost 4 bases, and 10 bases stayed unmatched. The germline CDR1 and CDR2 sequences are LNHDA and SQIVND (reference sequence). The CDR3 contains 16 residues. This CDR3 reads CASSSTGLGVTGELFF. The CDR3 DNA sequence: TGTGCCAGTAGTTCGACAGGGCTCGGAGTCACCGGGGAGCTGTTTTTT.

The chain has TRBV5-1 and TRBJ2-7; TRBD1 matches at 10 bases. CDR3 length: 15 residues. Germline CDR1 is SGHRS and CDR2 is YFSETQ. With V trimmed by 4 bases and J by 5 bases, 9 bases remained unmatched. The chain's CDR3 is CASSPGGTGDDEQYF. CDR3 in DNA: TGCGCCAGCAGCCCGGGCGGGACAGGGGACGACGAGCAGTACTTC. Using reference TRBV5-1 and TRBJ2-7 for the parts outside the CDR3, the full variable domain is KAGVTQTPRYLIKTRGQQVTLSCSPISGHRSVSWYQQTPGQGLQFLFEYFSETQRNKGNFPGRFSGRQFSNSRSEMNVSTLELGDSALYLCASSPGGTGDDEQYFGPGTRLTVT.

The chain uses TRBV29-1 and TRBJ2-1; D uncertain. Trimming took 5 bases from V and 0 from J, leaving 5 bases between them. The CDR3 spans 12 residues. In germline, CDR1 is SQVTM, CDR2 ANQGSEA. CDR3 residues: CSVLLSYNEQFF. In nucleotides, the CDR3 is TGCAGCGTTCTCCTCTCCTACAATGAGCAGTTCTTC.

The chain carries TRBV23-1 and TRBJ2-7; a possible D gene is TRBD1 (6 bases). TRBV23-1 is an open reading frame whose function is uncertain. V dropped 4 bases and J dropped 3 bases, with 10 bases sitting between them. This CDR3 region has 13 residues. This chain's CDR3 is CASSLSGDYEQYF. CDR3 coding DNA: TGCGCCAGCAGTCTTTCAGGGGACTACGAGCAGTACTTC.